Following are 20 T cell receptor beta chains from one sample sequenced in a study of CD8+ T cells in alopecia areata. Extracted RNA was reverse transcribed, and the resulting cDNA served as sequencing template. The table came from immunoSEQ multiplex PCR; TCRdb's copy has only in-frame clones and leaves some out. Found here are roughly 130,000 clones, 58% of them singletons; the top ten hold 4.5%. The sample in question was CD4+ T cells sorted from blood, obtained at week 0. The receptors originated from a human donor with alopecia areata.

This clone was picked up a small number of times. The chain employs TRBV5-4 and TRBJ2-5; TRBD2 matches at 7 bases. The junction had 1 base not matched to a gene; V was cut back by 0 bases and J by 2 bases. The CDR3 extends over 14 amino acids. Germline V gene data show CDR1 as SGHNT and CDR2 as YYREEE (reference sequence). CDR3 amino acids: CASSLGLAQETQYF. The CDR3 region has the DNA TGTGCCAGCAGCTTGGGACTAGCTCAAGAGACCCAGTACTTC. Filled out from reference TRBV5-4 and TRBJ2-5, the complete variable domain reads ETGVTQSPTHLIKTRGQQVTLRCSSQSGHNTVSWYQQALGQGPQFIFQYYREEENGRGNFPPRFSGLQFPNYSSELNVNALELDDSALYLCASSLGLAQETQYFGPGTRLLVL.

The chain carries TRBV2 and TRBJ2-3, with D hard to call. Germline-derived CDR1 and CDR2 are SNHLY and FYNNEI. V gave up 5 bases and J gave up 0 bases, with 12 bases separating them. CDR3 length equals 15 residues. CDR3 region: CASSRSPTSTDTQYF. CDR3 nucleotides: TGTGCCAGCAGTAGATCCCCGACAAGCACAGATACGCAGTATTTT.

V usage is TRBV6-6 and J usage is TRBJ2-5, with D maybe TRBD2 (6 bases). The CDR3 is 15 amino acids. Looked up from germline, CDR1 is MNHNY and CDR2 is SVGAGI (reference sequence). V lost 8 bases to trimming and J lost 0 bases, with 16 bases between them. The chain's CDR3 is CASSRSGEYQETQYF. The CDR3 DNA reads as TGTGCCAGCTCGAGGTCGGGGGAGTACCAAGAGACCCAGTACTTC.

J is TRBJ2-3 and V is TRBV7-6; perhaps D is TRBD1 or TRBD2 (6 bases each). V shed 5 bases and J shed 0 bases, with 15 bases lying between them. The V gene's germline CDR1 is SGHVS and CDR2 FNYEAQ. The CDR3 spans 16 residues. The CDR3 bases are TGTGCCAGCAGCCGCCATTTAGGGGGGAGCACAGATACGCAGTATTTT. It yields the protein CASSRHLGGSTDTQYF.

The chain employs TRBV7-2 and TRBJ2-7; unclear D gene. V lost 4 bases, J lost 2 bases, and 15 bases lay in between. There are 15 residues in the CDR3. Germline values: CDR1 SGHTA, CDR2 FQGNSA. For the CDR3, the DNA is TGTGCCAGCAGCTCCCACTCAGACACGACCTACGAGCAGTACTTC. Residues: CASSSHSDTTYEQYF.

This clone appeared a few times. The gene calls are TRBV5-6 and TRBJ2-7; D not resolved. V was cut by 4 bases and J by 9 bases, with 11 bases left in between. In germline, CDR1 is SGHDT, CDR2 YYEEEE. The CDR3 length is 11 residues. For the CDR3, the DNA is TGTGCCAGCAGCACGACGGAAGGGCAGTACTTC. Translation: CASSTTEGQYF.

The V gene is TRBV28, the J gene TRBJ1-3; D might be TRBD1 (6 bases). Trimming shortened V by 8 bases and J by 0 bases, and 11 bases separated the two germline ends. Per the germline V gene, CDR1 is MDHEN and CDR2 is SYDVKM. The CDR3 loop spans 14 amino acids. The CDR3 is CASYLGASGNTIYF. CDR3 nucleotides: TGTGCCAGCTACCTGGGGGCCTCTGGAAACACCATATATTTT.

The rearrangement links TRBV5-1 to TRBJ1-4; possibly TRBD1 for D (6 bases). The germline gives CDR1 SGHRS, CDR2 YFSETQ. Deletions cut 4 bases from V and 1 base from J, with 8 bases between. The CDR3 covers 14 residues. The CDR3 nucleotides read TGCGCCAGCAGCACAGGGCGAACTAATGAAAAACTGTTTTTT. Translation gives CASSTGRTNEKLFF.

The gene calls are TRBV9 and TRBJ1-1; D unresolved. Trimming cost V 0 bases and J 10 bases, with 19 bases left between them. Germline lookup yields CDR1 SGDLS and CDR2 YYNGEE. This CDR3 is 15 amino acids long. In nucleotides, the CDR3 is TGTGCCAGCAGCGTAGCTCCAGTGTTGGGAGAACGAGCTTTCTTT. Translation: CASSVAPVLGERAFF.

The chain combines TRBV25-1 with TRBJ2-5, with 7 bases fitting TRBD1. Trimming at V came to 6 bases and at J to 4 bases, leaving 8 bases not matched to a gene. Germline assignment: CDR1 MGHDK and CDR2 SYGVNS. The CDR3 sequence is 14 residues long. CDR3 sequence reads: CASSYLGTAETQYF. Written as DNA, the CDR3 is TGTGCCAGCAGCTATTTAGGGACAGCAGAGACCCAGTACTTC.

The chain combines TRBV5-1 with TRBJ2-7; tentative D call: TRBD2 (6 bases). CDR1 is SGHRS, CDR2 YFSETQ, per germline. The CDR3 runs to 13 residues. V was cut by 4 bases and J by 3 bases, with 11 bases left in between. CDR3 region: CASSAAGSYEQYF. The CDR3 region has the DNA TGCGCCAGCAGCGCGGCCGGGAGCTACGAGCAGTACTTC.

This clone turned up a few times. The genes are TRBV4-3 and TRBJ2-7; 9 nucleotides agree with TRBD1. V shed 0 bases and J 5 bases; nucleotides not matched to a gene: 5. There are 15 residues in the CDR3. Germline values: CDR1 LGHNA, CDR2 YSLEER. The CDR3 loop reads CASSQEGQGFHEQYF. Written as DNA, the CDR3 is TGCGCCAGCAGCCAAGAAGGACAGGGGTTCCACGAGCAGTACTTC.

This clone occurred many times. The chain combines TRBV5-1 with TRBJ2-7, with TRBD1 matching over 8 bases. The V and J ends lost 0 bases and 4 bases, in that order; junction bases with no gene match: 3. The CDR3 sequence is 14 residues long. Germline CDR1 and CDR2: SGHRS and YFSETQ. The CDR3 DNA reads as TGCGCCAGCAGCTTGGGAGACAGGGGTTACGAGCAGTACTTC. Protein: CASSLGDRGYEQYF.

This clone showed up just once. The chain carries TRBV13 and TRBJ1-5, with 7 bases aligning to TRBD1. Germline CDR1 is PRHDT and CDR2 is FYEKMQ (reference sequence). This CDR3 contains 16 residues. Trimming removed 5 bases from V and 1 base from J; junction bases left unmatched: 8. CDR3 amino acids: CASSARQGRSNQPQHF. The CDR3 DNA follows: TGTGCCAGCAGCGCCCGACAGGGTCGAAGCAATCAGCCCCAGCATTTT.

The rearrangement uses TRBV6-5 and TRBJ2-7, with D possibly matching TRBD1 (6 bases). V shed 5 bases and J shed 0 bases, with 8 bases lying between them. This CDR3 has 13 amino acids. Germline lookup yields CDR1 MNHEY and CDR2 SVGAGI. This CDR3 reads CASSGDTSYEQYF. DNA for the CDR3: TGTGCCAGCAGTGGGGACACCTCCTACGAGCAGTACTTC.

This rearrangement joins TRBV18 to TRBJ2-7, with D perhaps TRBD2 (5 bases). Germline CDR1 KGHSH, CDR2 LQKENI. V lost 3 bases and J 4 bases, leaving 19 bases between the germline ends. The CDR3 is 16 residues long. The CDR3 nucleotides read TGTGCCAGCTCACCGGGAGCTGGTCGCGGAGGATACGAGCAGTACTTC. Amino acids: CASSPGAGRGGYEQYF.

This chain joins TRBV6-4 and TRBJ2-2; TRBD2 matches 9 bases. Germline assignment: CDR1 MRHNA and CDR2 SNTAGT. The ends lost 6 bases at V and 2 bases at J; junction bases unmatched: 1. The CDR3 sequence is 14 residues long. The CDR3 DNA follows: TGTGCCAGCAGAGCGGGAGGAAACACCGGGGAGCTGTTTTTT. It encodes CASRAGGNTGELFF.

This chain joins TRBV7-9 and TRBJ2-3; possibly TRBD2 for D (6 bases). CDR1 is SEHNR, CDR2 FQNEAQ, per germline (reference sequence). Trimming pared 7 bases from V and 5 bases from J, leaving 10 bases between. The CDR3 is 12 residues long. The CDR3 protein is CASTREVDTQYF. In nucleotides, the CDR3 is TGTGCCAGCACAAGGGAGGTAGATACGCAGTATTTT.

The chain combines TRBV5-1 with TRBJ2-2; D not certain. The CDR3 runs to 13 residues. Germline V gene data show CDR1 as SGHRS and CDR2 as YFSETQ. V shed 0 bases and J shed 7 bases, with 7 bases lying between them. CDR3 loop: CASSLEARGELFF. CDR3 DNA: TGCGCCAGCAGCTTGGAGGCTCGCGGGGAGCTGTTTTTT.

The chain is built from TRBV30 and TRBJ1-5, with no clear D. The germline CDR1 and CDR2 sequences are GTSNPN and SVGIG (reference sequence). The V end was cut by 3 bases, the J end by 1 base, with 4 bases between. The CDR3 has 12 amino acids. CDR3 sequence reads: CAWSLSNQPQHF. CDR3 DNA: TGTGCCTGGAGCCTAAGCAATCAGCCCCAGCATTTT.